This T cell receptor beta chain came from a study of naive and memory T cell subsets. Trimming took 5 bases from V and 5 from J; bases not matched to a gene: 9. Germline CDR1 and CDR2: SGHRS and YFSETQ. This CDR3 comprises 14 residues. Many counts were recorded for this clonotype. Ligated cDNA underwent four rounds of PCR with nested alpha and beta constant region primers and SP2. TCRdb itself ran the 5' RACE reads through MiXCR, one entry per CDR3 protein. This table has about 57,000 distinct CDR3 sequences, under 10% appearing once. A UMI-containing oligonucleotide was joined by 3' ligation to the TCR cDNA template.

This TCR was recovered from a female donor in good health. The rearrangement links TRBV5-1 to TRBJ2-5; 7 nucleotides line up with TRBD1. The CDR3: CASSFGQVQETQYF. Written as DNA, the CDR3 is TGCGCCAGCAGTTTTGGACAGGTCCAGGAGACCCAGTACTTC.